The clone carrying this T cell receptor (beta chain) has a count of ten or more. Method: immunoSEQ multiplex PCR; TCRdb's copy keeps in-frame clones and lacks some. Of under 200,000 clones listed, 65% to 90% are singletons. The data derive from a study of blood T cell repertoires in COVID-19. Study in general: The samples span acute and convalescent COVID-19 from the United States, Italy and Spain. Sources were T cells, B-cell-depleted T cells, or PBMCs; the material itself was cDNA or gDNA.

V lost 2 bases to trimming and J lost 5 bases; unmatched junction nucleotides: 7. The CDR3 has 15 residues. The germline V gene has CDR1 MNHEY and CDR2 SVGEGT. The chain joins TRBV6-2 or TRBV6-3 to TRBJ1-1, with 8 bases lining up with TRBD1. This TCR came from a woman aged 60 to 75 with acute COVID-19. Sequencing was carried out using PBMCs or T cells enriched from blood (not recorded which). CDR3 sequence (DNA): TGTGCCAGCAGTTACCCGAGACAGGGGAGGACTGAAGCTTTCTTT. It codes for CASSYPRQGRTEAFF.